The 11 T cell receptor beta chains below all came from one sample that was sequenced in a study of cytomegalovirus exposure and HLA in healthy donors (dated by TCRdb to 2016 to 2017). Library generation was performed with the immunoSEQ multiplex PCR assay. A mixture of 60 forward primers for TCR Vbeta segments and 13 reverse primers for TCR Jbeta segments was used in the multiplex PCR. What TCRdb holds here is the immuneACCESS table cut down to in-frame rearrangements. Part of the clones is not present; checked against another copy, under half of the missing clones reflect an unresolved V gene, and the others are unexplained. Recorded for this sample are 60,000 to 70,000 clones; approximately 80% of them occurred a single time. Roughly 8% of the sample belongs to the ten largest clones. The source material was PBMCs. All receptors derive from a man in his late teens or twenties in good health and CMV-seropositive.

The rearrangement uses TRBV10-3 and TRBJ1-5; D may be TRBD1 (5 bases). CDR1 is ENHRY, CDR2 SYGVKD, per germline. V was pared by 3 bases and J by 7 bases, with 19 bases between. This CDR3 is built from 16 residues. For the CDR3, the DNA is TGTGCCATCAGTGAATACCCTACGGGGGAAAACCAGCCCCAGCATTTT. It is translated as CAISEYPTGENQPQHF.

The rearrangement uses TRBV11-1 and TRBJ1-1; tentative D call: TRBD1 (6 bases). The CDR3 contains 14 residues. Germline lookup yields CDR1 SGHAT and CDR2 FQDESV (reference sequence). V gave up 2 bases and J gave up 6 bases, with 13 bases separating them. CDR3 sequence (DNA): TGTGCCAGCAGCTTATCAACAGGGAATCCTGAAGCTTTCTTT. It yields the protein CASSLSTGNPEAFF. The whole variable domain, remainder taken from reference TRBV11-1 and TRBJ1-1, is EAEVAQSPRYKITEKSQAVAFWCDPISGHATLYWYRQILGQGPELLVQFQDESVVDDSQLPKDRFSAERLKGVDSTLKIQPAELGDSAMYLCASSLSTGNPEAFFGQGTRLTVV.

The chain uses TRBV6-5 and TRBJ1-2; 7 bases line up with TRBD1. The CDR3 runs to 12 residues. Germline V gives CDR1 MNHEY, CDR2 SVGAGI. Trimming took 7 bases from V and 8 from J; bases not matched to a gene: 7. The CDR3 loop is CASTSTGNGYTF. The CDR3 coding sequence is TGTGCCAGCACTTCGACAGGGAACGGCTACACCTTC.

CDR3 in amino acids: CASSPSGQGNEKLFF. The DNA for the CDR3 is TGTGCCAGCTCACCATCGGGACAGGGGAATGAAAAACTGTTTTTT. The chain links TRBV18 to TRBJ1-4; 10 bases align to TRBD1. The germline gives CDR1 KGHSH, CDR2 LQKENI. V lost 2 bases to trimming and J lost 5 bases; unmatched junction nucleotides: 2. The CDR3 sequence is 15 residues long.

The CDR3 loop reads CASSLSAAVRPQHF. The CDR3 DNA reads TGTGCCAGCAGTCTCTCCGCGGCGGTAAGACCCCAGCATTTT. The V and J genes are TRBV2 and TRBJ1-5; D is undetermined. The V end lost 5 bases, the J end lost 10 bases, and 18 bases lay between the germline ends. This CDR3 is built from 14 residues. Per the germline V gene, CDR1 is SNHLY and CDR2 is FYNNEI.

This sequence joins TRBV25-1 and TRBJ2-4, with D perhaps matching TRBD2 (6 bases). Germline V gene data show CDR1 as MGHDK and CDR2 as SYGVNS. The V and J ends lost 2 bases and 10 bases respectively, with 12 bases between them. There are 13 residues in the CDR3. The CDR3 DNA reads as TGTGCCAGCAGTGAACCGGGAGCGGGTATTCAGTACTTC. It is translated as CASSEPGAGIQYF.

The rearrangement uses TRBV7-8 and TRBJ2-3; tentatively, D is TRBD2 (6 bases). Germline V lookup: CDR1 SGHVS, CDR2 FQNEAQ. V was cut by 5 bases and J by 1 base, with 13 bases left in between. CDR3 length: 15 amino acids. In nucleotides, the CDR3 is TGTGCCAGCAGCCCTTCGCGGGGCGGCACAGATACGCAGTATTTT. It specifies CASSPSRGGTDTQYF.

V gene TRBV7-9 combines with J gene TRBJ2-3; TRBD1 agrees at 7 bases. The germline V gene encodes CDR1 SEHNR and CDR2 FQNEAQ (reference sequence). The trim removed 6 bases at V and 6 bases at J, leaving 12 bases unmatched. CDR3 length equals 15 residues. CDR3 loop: CASRKQAGGLDTQYF. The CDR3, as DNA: TGTGCCAGCAGAAAGCAGGCAGGGGGTTTGGATACGCAGTATTTT.

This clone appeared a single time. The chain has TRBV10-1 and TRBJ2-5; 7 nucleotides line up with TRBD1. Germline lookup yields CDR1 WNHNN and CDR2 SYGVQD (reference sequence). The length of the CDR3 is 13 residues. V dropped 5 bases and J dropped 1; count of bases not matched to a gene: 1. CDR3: CASSTGAQETQYF. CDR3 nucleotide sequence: TGCGCCAGCAGTACAGGGGCCCAAGAGACCCAGTACTTC.

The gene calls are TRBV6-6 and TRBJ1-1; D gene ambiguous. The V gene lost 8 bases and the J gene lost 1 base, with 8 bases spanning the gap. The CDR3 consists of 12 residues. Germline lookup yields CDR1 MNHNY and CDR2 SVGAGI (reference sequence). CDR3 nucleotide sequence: TGTGCCAGCCAAGCACGGAACACTGAAGCTTTCTTT. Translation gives CASQARNTEAFF.

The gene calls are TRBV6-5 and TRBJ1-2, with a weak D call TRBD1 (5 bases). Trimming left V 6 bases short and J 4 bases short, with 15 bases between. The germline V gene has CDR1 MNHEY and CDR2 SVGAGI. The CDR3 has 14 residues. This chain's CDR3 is CASRDSGGGYGYTF. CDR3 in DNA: TGTGCCAGCAGAGACAGCGGCGGGGGCTATGGCTACACCTTC.